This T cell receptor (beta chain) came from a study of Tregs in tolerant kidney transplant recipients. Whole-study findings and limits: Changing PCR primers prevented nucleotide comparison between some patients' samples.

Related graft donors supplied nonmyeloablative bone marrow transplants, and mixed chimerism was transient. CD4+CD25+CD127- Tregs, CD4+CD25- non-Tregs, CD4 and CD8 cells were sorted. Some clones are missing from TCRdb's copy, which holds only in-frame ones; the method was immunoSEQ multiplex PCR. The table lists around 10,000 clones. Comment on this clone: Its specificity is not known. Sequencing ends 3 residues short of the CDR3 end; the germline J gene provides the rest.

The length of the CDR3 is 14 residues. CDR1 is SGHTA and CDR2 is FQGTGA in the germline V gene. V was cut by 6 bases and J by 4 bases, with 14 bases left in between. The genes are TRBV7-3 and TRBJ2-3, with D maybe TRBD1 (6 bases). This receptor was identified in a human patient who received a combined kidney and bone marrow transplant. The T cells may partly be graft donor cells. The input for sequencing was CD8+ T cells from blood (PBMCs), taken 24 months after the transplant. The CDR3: CASSRTGLADTQYF. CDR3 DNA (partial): TGTGCCAGCAGTCGTACAGGGCTGGCAGATACG.